This TCR beta chain stems from a study of molecular identifiers for immune sequencing clone quantification. Overall study context: RNA from approximately 20,000 or 100,000 naive CD8 cells was split five ways in replicates, with four sequenced.

This clonotype was counted ten times or more. What it binds is unknown. TCRdb re-called the PCR reads through MiXCR, storing one row per CDR3 protein. The sample contains 70,000 to 90,000 distinct CDR3 sequences, approximately 22% of which appear only once. General study points: Clonotypes surpassing 20 RNA copies contained over 97% of effector molecules, versus under 1% in naive cells.

This TCR derives from a human donor in good health. Some libraries in this study had Jurkat cell RNA spiked in. The material sequenced was naive CD8+ T cells from blood, with Jurkat cell RNA spiked in. As to subset: FACS-sorted CD8+CD4-CCR7+CD45RA+ naive T cells.

CDR3 nucleotide sequence: TGTGCCAGCAGCTTAACAGGGGAGTCAGAGACCCAGTACTTC. It yields the protein CASSLTGESETQYF. The V call is TRBV13, the J call TRBJ2-5; 7 bases agree with TRBD1. V was clipped by 2 bases and J by 4 bases; unmatched bases: 4. Germline CDR1 and CDR2: PRHDT and FYEKMQ (reference sequence). CDR3 size: 14 residues.